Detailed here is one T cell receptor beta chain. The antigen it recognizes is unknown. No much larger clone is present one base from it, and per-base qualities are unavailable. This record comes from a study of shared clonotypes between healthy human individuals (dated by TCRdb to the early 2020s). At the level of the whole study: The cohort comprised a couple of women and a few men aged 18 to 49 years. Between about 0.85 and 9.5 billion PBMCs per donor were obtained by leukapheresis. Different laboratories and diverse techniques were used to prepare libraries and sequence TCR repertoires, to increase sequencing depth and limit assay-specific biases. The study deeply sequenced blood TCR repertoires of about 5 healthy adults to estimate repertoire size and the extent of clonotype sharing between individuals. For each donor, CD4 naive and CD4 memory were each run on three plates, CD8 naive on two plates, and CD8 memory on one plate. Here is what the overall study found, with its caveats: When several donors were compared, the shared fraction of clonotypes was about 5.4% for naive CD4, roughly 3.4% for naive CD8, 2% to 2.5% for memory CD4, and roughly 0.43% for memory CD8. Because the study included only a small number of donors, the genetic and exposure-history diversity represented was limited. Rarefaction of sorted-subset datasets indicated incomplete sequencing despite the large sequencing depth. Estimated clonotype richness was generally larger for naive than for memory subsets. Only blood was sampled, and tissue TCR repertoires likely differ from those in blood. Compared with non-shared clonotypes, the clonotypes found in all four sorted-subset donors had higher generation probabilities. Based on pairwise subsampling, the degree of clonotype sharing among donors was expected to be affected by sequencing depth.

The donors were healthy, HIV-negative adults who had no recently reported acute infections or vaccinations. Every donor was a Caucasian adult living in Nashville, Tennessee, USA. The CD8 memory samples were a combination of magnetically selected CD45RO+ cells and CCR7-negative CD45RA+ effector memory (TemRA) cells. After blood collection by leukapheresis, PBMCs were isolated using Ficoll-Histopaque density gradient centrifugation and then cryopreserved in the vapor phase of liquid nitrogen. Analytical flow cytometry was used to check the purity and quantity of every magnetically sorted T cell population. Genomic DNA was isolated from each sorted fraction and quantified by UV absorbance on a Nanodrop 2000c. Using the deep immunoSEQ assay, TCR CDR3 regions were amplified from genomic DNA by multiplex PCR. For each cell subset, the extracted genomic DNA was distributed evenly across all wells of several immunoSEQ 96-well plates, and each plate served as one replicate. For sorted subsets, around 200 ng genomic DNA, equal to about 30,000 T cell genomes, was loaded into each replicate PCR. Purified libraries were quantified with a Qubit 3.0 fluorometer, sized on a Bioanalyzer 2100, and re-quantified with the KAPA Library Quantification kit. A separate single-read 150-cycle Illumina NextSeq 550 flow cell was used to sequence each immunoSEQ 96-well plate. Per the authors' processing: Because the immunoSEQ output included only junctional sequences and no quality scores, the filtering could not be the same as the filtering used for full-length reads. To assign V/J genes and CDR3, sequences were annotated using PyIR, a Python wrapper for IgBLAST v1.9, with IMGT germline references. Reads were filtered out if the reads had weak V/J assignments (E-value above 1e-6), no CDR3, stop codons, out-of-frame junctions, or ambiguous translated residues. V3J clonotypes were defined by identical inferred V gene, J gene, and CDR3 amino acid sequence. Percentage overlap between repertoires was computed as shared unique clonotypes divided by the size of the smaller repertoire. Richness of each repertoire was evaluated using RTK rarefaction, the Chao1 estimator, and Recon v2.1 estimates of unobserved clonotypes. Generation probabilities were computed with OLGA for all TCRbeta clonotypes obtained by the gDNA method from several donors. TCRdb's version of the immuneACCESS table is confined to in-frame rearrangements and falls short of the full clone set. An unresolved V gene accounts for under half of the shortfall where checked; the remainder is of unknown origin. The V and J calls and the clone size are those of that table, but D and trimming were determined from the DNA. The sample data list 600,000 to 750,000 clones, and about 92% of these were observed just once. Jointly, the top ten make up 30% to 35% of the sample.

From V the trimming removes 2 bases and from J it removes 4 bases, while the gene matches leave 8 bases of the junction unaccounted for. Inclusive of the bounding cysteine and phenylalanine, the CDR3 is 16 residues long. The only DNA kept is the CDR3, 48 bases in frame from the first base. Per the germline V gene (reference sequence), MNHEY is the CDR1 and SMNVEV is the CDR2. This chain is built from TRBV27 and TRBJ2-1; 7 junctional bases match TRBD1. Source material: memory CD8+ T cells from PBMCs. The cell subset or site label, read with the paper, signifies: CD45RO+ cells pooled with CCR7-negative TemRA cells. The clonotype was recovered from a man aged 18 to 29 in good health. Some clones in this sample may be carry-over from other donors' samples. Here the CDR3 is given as CASSLSTGEMYNEQFF. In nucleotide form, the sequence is TGTGCCAGCAGTTTAAGTACAGGGGAAATGTACAATGAGCAGTTCTTC.